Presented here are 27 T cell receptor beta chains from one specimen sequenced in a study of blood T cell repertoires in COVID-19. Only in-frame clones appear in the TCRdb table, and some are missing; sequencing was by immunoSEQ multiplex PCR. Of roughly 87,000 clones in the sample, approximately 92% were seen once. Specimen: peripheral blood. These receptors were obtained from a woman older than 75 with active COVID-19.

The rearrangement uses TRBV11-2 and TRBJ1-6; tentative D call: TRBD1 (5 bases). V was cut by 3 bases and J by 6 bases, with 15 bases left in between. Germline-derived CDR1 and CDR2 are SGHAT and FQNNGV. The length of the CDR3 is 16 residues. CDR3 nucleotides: TGTGCCAGCAGCTTCGCGGGGCAGGCCGGTAATTCACCCCTCCACTTT. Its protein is CASSFAGQAGNSPLHF.

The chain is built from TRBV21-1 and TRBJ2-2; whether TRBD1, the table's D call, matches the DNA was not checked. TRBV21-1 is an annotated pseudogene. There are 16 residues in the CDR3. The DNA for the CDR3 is TGTGCCAGCAGCTCCCCTCCGGGACAGAACACCGGGGAGCTGTTTTTT. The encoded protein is CASSSPPGQNTGELFF.

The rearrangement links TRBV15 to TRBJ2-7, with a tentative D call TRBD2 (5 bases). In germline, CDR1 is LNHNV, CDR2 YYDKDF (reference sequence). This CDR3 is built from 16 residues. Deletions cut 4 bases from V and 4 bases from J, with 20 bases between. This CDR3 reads CATSTTRPGSPYEQYF. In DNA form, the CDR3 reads TGTGCCACCAGCACCACCCGGCCGGGGTCTCCTTACGAGCAGTACTTC.

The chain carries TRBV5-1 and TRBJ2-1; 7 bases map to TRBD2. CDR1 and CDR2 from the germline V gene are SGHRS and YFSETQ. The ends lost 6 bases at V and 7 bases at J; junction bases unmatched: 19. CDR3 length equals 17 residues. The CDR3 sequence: CASTGEPALPGGNEQFF. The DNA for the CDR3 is TGCGCCAGCACAGGAGAGCCCGCTCTACCCGGGGGGAATGAGCAGTTCTTC.

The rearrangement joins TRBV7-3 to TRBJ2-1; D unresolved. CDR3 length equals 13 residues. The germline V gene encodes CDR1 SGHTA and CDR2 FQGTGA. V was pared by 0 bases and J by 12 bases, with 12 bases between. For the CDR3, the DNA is TGTGCCAGCAGCTTAACGGGCCTTACACTGCAGTTCTTC. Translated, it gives CASSLTGLTLQFF.

DNA of the CDR3: TGTGCCAGCAGTTTGGACAGGGTGAGGCGTCAGCCCCAGCATTTT. Amino acid sequence: CASSLDRVRRQPQHF. The rearrangement uses TRBV28 and TRBJ1-5; TRBD1 matches at 8 bases. CDR1 is MDHEN, CDR2 SYDVKM, per germline. The V and J ends lost 3 bases and 6 bases, in that order; junction bases with no gene match: 7. The CDR3 is made up of 15 amino acids.

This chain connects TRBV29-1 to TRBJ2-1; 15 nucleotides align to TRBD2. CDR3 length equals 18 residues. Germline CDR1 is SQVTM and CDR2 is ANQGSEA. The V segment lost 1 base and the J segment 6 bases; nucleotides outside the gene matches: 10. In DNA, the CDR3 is TGCAGCGTTGAAGGGACTAGCGGGAGGGCTTGGAACTTCAATGAGCAGTTCTTC. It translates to CSVEGTSGRAWNFNEQFF.

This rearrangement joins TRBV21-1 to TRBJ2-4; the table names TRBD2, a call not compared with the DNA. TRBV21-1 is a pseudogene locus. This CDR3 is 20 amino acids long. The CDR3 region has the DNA TGTGCCAGCAGCAAGTCGGTTAGCGGGAGGCCTCCGCCCCTAGGAAACATTCAGTACTTC. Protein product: CASSKSVSGRPPPLGNIQYF.

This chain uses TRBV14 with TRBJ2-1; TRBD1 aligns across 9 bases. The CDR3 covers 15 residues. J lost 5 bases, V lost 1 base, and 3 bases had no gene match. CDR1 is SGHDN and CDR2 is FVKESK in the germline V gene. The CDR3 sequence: CASSQGGTGNNEQFF. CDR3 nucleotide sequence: TGTGCCAGCAGCCAAGGGGGGACAGGGAACAATGAGCAGTTCTTC.

DNA for the CDR3: TGCGCCAGCAGCTTGACTAGCGGGAGCACCGGGGAGCTGTTTTTT. Its protein is CASSLTSGSTGELFF. The chain is built from TRBV5-1 and TRBJ2-2; the match to TRBD2 covers 11 bases. The CDR3 totals 15 residues. Germline lookup yields CDR1 SGHRS and CDR2 YFSETQ. With V trimmed by 1 base and J by 4 bases, 0 bases remained unmatched.

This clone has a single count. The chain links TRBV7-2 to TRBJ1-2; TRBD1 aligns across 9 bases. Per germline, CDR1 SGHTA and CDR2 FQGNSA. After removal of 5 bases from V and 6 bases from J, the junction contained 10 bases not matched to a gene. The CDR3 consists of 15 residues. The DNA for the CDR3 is TGTGCCAGCAGCACAACACCGACAGGGGGTAATGGCTACACCTTC. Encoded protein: CASSTTPTGGNGYTF.

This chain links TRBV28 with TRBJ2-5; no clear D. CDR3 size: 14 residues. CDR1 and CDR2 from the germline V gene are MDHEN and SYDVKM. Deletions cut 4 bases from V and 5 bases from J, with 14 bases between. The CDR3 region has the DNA TGTGCCAGCAGTTCCGATAGAACGGTTGAGACCCAGTACTTC. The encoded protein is CASSSDRTVETQYF.

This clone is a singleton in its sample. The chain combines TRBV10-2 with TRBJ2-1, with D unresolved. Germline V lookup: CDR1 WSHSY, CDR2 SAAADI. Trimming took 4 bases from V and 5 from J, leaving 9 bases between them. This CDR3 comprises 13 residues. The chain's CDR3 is CASSVAVNNEQFF. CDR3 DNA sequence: TGCGCCAGCAGTGTGGCAGTTAACAATGAGCAGTTCTTC.

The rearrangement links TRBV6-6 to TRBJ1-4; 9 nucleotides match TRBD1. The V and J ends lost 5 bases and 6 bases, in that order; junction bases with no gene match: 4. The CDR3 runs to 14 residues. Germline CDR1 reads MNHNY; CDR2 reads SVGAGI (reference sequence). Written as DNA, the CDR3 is TGTGCCAGCAGTCCCCGGACAGGGGATGAAAAACTGTTTTTT. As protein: CASSPRTGDEKLFF.

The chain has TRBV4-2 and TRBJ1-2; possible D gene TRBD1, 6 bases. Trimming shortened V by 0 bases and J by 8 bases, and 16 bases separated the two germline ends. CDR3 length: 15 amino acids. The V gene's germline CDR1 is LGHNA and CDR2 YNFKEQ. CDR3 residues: CASSQDDTGTRGYTF. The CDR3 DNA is TGTGCCAGCAGCCAAGATGACACAGGGACCAGGGGCTACACCTTC.

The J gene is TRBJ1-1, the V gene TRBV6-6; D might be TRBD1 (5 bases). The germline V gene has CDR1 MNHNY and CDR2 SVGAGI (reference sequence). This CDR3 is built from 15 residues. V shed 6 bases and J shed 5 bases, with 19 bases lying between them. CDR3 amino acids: CASSRGGGGRTEAFF. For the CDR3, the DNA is TGTGCCAGCAGCCGCGGGGGGGGAGGGCGGACTGAAGCTTTCTTT.

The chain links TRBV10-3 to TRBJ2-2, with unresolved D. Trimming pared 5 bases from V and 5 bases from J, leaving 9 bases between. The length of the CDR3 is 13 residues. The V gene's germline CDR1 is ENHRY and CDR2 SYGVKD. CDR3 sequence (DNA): TGTGCCATCAGTTACTCAAGTACCGGGGAGCTGTTTTTT. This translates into CAISYSSTGELFF.

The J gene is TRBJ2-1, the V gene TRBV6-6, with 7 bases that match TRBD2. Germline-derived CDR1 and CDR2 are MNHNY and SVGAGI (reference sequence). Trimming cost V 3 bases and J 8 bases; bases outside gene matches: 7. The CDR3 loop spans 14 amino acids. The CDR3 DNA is TGTGCCAGCAGTTATGGCGGGAGAGGGTATGAGCAGTTCTTC. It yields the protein CASSYGGRGYEQFF.

CDR3 in amino acids: CASSSGNSPLHF. CDR3 coding DNA: TGTGCCAGCAGCTCAGGGAATTCACCCCTCCACTTT. J is TRBJ1-6 and V is TRBV6-4; weak D call: TRBD1 (5 bases). Trimming removed 6 bases from V and 7 bases from J, with 7 bases in between. The germline gives CDR1 MRHNA, CDR2 SNTAGT. This CDR3 contains 12 residues.

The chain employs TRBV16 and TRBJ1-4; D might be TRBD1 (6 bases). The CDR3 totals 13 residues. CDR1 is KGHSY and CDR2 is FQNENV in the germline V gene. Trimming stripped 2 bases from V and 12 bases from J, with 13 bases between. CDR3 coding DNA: TGTGCCAGCAGCCAAATAACACAGGGACAACTGTTTTTT. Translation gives CASSQITQGQLFF. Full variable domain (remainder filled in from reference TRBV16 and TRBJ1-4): GEEVAQTPKHLVRGEGQKAKLYCAPIKGHSYVFWYQQVLKNEFKFLISFQNENVFDETGMPKERFSAKCLPNSPCSLEIQATKLEDSAVYFCASSQITQGQLFFGSGTQLSVL.

CDR3 loop: CASSLDRKTEAFF. The DNA for the CDR3 is TGTGCCAGCAGCTTAGATAGAAAAACTGAAGCTTTCTTT. The J gene is TRBJ1-1, the V gene TRBV11-2; D call uncertain. The CDR3 is 13 residues long. Germline V gene lookup returns CDR1 SGHAT and CDR2 FQNNGV. V was pared by 0 bases and J by 5 bases, with 7 bases between.

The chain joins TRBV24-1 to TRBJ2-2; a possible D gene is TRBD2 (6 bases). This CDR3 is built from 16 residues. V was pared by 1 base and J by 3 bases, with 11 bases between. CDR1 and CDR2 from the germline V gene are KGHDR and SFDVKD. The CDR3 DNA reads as TGTGCCACCAGTGATTTCGGAGGAGGGTACACCGGGGAGCTGTTTTTT. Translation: CATSDFGGGYTGELFF.

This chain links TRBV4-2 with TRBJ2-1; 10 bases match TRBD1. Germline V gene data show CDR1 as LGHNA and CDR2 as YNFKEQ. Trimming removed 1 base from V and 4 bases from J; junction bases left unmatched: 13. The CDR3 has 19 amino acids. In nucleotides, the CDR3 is TGTGCCAGCAGCCAAGGGGCAGGTCTGGGACAGGGGTGGTACAATGAGCAGTTCTTC. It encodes CASSQGAGLGQGWYNEQFF.

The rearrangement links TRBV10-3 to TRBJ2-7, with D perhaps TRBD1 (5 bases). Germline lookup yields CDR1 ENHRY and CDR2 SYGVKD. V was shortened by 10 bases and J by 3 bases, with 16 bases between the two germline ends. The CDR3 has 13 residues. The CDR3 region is CATRIVTGYEQYF. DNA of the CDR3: TGTGCCACCCGGATCGTAACAGGCTACGAGCAGTACTTC.

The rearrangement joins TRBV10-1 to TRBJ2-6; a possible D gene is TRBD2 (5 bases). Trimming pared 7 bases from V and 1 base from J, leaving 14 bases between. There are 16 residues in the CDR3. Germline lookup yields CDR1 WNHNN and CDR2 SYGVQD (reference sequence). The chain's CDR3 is CASIVEGPSGANVLTF. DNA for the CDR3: TGCGCCAGCATTGTCGAGGGCCCTTCTGGGGCCAACGTCCTGACTTTC.

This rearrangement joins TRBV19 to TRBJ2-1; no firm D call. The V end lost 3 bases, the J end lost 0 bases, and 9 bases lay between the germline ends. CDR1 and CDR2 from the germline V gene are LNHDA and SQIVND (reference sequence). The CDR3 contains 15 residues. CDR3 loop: CASSMIESSYNEQFF. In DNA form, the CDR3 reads TGTGCCAGTAGTATGATAGAGAGCTCCTACAATGAGCAGTTCTTC.

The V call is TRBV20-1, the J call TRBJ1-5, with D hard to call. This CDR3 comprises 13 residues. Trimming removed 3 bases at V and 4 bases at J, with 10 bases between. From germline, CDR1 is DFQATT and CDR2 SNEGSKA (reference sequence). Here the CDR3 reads CSASSGANQPQHF. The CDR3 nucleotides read TGCAGTGCTAGTTCGGGAGCGAATCAGCCCCAGCATTTT.